This TCR beta chain was found in a study of cytomegalovirus exposure and HLA in healthy donors. CDR1 and CDR2 from the germline V gene are LNHDA and SQIVND (reference sequence). The CDR3 is 14 residues long. Trimming took off 5 bases at V and 0 bases at J, with 9 bases between the two ends. The PCR used 60 Vbeta and 13 Jbeta primers. Sequencing used immunoSEQ multiplex PCR; TCRdb keeps in-frame clones, though not all of them. This table holds over 100,000 clones, approximately 67% found once. Study conclusions and caveats: In a later analysis, TCR beta V- and J-gene trimming showed a link to a missense DCLRE1C variant.

Notes on this clone: Its specificity is unknown.

The receptor's source is a young man in good health and CMV-seronegative. The genes are TRBV19 and TRBJ2-3, with D tentatively TRBD2 (5 bases). The material sequenced was PBMCs. CDR3 region: CASSPGMSTDTQYF. CDR3 nucleotides: TGTGCCAGTAGTCCGGGGATGAGCACAGATACGCAGTATTTT.